These 2 T cell receptor beta chains originate from one sample sequenced in a study of a mutant IDH1 vaccine in newly diagnosed glioma. The antigens of these receptors remain unknown. Clones were sequenced by immunoSEQ multiplex PCR, and TCRdb holds only the in-frame ones, with some missing. The sample comprises 30,000 to 35,000 clones, roughly four fifths of which are singletons, and 24% rests with the top ten. Time point meaning: week 5, during vaccination. With topical imiquimod, each dose of the vaccine consisted of 300 ug of mutant IDH1 20-mer peptide. Sequenced here: PBMCs, sampled from a glioma patient whose treatment included an IDH1 peptide vaccine. Every receptor here comes from a man aged 25-45 years with glioma.

The chain has TRBV19 and TRBJ1-5, with 7 bases matching TRBD1. After removal of 5 bases from V and 2 bases from J, the junction contained 12 bases not matched to a gene. Germline V CDR1 and CDR2: LNHDA, SQIVND (reference sequence). The length of the CDR3 is 17 residues. CDR3 nucleotides: TGTGCCAGTAGTGCCCCGACAGGGTTCGGCGGCAATCAGCCCCAGCATTTT. As protein: CASSAPTGFGGNQPQHF.

The CDR3 reads CAISDSSSDTQYF. CDR3 coding DNA: TGTGCCATCAGTGACTCTAGCTCAGATACGCAGTATTTT. The V call is TRBV10-3, the J call TRBJ2-3; perhaps TRBD2 as D (5 bases). V lost 3 bases to trimming and J lost 4 bases, with 8 bases between them. This CDR3 has 13 residues. Germline loops: CDR1 ENHRY, CDR2 SYGVKD.